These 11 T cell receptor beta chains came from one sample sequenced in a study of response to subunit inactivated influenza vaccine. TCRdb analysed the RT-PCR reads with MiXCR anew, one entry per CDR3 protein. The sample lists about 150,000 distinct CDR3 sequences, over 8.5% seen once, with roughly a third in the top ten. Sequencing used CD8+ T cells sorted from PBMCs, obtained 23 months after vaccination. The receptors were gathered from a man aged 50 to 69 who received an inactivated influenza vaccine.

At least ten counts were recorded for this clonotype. The CDR3 bases are TGTGCCATCAGTGTGTTGGCCCCTAGCTCCTACAATGAGCAGTTCTTC. Translated, it gives CAISVLAPSSYNEQFF. The chain uses TRBV10-3 and TRBJ2-1, with unresolved D. The length of the CDR3 is 16 residues. Germline CDR1 ENHRY, CDR2 SYGVKD. Deletions cut 4 bases from V and 0 bases from J, with 13 bases between.

DNA for the CDR3: TGTGCCAGCTCCCTGGGGGACAGACACAATGAGCAGTTCTTC. Translation gives CASSLGDRHNEQFF. V usage is TRBV9 and J usage is TRBJ2-1, with 7 nucleotides matching TRBD1. V was pared by 7 bases and J by 5 bases, with 9 bases of the junction left unmatched. Germline CDR1 and CDR2: SGDLS and YYNGEE. The CDR3 consists of 14 residues.

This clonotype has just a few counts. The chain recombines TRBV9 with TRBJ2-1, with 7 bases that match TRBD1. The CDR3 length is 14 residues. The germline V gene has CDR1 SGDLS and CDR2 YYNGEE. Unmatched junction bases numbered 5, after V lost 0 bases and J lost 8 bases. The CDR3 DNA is TGTGCCAGCAGCGTAGTTACAGGGGTCCATGAGCAGTTCTTC. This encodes CASSVVTGVHEQFF. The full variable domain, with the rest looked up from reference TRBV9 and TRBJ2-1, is DSGVTQTPKHLITATGQRVTLRCSPRSGDLSVYWYQQSLDQGLQFLIQYYNGEERAKGNILERFSAQQFPDLHSELNLSSLELGDSALYFCASSVVTGVHEQFFGPGTRLTVL.

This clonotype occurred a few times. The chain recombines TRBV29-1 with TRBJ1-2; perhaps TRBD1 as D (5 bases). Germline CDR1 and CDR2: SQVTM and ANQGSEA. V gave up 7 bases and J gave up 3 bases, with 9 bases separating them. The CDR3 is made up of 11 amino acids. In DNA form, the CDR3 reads TGCAGCGCCGTGACAGACTATGGCTACACCTTC. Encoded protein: CSAVTDYGYTF.

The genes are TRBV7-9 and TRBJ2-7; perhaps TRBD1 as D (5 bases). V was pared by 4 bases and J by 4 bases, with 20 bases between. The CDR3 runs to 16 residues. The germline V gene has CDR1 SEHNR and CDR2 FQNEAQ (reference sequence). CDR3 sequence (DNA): TGTGCCAGCAGCTCCAACCAGGGCCCGGCCACATACGAGCAGTACTTC. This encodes CASSSNQGPATYEQYF.

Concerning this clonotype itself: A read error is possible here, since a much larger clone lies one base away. The CDR3 DNA reads as TGCGCCAGCAGCTTGGGATTTGACACAAGCACAGATACGCAGTATTTT. It yields the protein CASSLGFDTSTDTQYF. The chain uses TRBV5-1 and TRBJ2-3; D uncertain. The V end was cut by 0 bases, the J end by 0 bases, with 11 bases between. Germline V CDR1 and CDR2: SGHRS, YFSETQ. The CDR3 totals 16 residues.

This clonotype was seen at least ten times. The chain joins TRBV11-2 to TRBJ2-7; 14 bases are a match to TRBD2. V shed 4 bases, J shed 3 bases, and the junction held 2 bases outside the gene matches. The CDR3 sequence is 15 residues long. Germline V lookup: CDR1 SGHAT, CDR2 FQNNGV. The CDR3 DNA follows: TGTGCCAGCAGCTACGGACTAGCGGGAGGCTACGAGCAGTACTTC. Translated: CASSYGLAGGYEQYF.

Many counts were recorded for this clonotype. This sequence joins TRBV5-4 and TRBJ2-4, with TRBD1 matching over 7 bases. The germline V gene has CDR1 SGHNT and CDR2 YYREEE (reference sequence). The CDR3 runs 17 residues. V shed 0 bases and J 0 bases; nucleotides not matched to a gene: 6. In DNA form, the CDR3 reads TGTGCCAGCAGCTTGGGCCCGGGACAGCAAGCCAAAAACATTCAGTACTTC. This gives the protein CASSLGPGQQAKNIQYF. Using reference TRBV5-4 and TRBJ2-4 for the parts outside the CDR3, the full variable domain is ETGVTQSPTHLIKTRGQQVTLRCSSQSGHNTVSWYQQALGQGPQFIFQYYREEENGRGNFPPRFSGLQFPNYSSELNVNALELDDSALYLCASSLGPGQQAKNIQYFGAGTRLSVL.

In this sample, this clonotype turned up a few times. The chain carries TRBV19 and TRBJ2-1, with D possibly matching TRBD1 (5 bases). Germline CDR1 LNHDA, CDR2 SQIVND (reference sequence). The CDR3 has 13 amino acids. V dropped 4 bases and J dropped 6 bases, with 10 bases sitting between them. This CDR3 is CASSTLQGNEQFF. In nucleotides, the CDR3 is TGTGCCAGTAGTACTTTGCAGGGCAATGAGCAGTTCTTC.

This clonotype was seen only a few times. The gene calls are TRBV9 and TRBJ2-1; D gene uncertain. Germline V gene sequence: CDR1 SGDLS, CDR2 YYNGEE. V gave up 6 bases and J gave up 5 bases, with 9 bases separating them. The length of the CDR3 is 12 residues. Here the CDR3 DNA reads TGTGCCAGCACCCGGCGGAACAATGAGCAGTTCTTC. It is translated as CASTRRNNEQFF. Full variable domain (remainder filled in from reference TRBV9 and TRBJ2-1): DSGVTQTPKHLITATGQRVTLRCSPRSGDLSVYWYQQSLDQGLQFLIQYYNGEERAKGNILERFSAQQFPDLHSELNLSSLELGDSALYFCASTRRNNEQFFGPGTRLTVL.

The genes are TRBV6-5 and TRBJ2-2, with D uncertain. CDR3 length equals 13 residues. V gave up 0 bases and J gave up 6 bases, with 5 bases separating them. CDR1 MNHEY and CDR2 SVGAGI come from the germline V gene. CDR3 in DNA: TGTGCCAGCAGTTACTCGTATGCCGGGGAGCTGTTTTTT. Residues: CASSYSYAGELFF.